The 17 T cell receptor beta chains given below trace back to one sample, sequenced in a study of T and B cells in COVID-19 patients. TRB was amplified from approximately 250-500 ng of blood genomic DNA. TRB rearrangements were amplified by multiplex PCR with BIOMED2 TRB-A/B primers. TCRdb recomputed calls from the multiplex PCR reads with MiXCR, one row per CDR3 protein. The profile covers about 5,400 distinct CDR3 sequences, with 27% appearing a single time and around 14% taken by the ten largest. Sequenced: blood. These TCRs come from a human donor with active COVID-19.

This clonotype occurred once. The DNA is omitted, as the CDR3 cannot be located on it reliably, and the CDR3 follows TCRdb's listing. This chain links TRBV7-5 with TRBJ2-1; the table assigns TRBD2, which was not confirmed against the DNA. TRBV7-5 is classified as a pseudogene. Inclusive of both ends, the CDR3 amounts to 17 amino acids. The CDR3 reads CISVPAAWRPSYNEQFF.

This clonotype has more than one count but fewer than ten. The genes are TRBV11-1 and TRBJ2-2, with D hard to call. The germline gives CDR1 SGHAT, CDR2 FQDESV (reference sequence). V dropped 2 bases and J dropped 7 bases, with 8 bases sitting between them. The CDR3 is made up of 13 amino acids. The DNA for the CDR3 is TGTGCCAGCAGCTTACGAGTGAACGGGGAGCTGTTTTTT. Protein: CASSLRVNGELFF.

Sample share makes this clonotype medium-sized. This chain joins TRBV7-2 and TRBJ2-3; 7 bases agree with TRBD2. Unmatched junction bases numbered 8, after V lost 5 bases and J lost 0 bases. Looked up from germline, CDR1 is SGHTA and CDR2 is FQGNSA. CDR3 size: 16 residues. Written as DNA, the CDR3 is TGTGCCAGCAGCACGTCTAGCGGAAGTAGCACAGATACGCAGTATTTT. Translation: CASSTSSGSSTDTQYF.

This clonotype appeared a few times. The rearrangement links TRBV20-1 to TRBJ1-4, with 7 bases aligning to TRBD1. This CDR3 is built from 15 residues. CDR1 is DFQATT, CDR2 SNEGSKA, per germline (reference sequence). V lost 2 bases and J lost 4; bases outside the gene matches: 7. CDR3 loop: CSARQQGGSNEKLFF. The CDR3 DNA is TGCAGTGCTAGACAGCAGGGGGGTAGTAATGAAAAACTGTTTTTT.

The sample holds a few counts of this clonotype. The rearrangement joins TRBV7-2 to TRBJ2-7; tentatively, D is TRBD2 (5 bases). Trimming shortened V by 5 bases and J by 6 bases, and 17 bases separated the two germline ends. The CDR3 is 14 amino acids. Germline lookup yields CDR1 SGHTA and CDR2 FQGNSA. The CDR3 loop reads CASSKEELSVEQYF. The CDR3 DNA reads TGTGCCAGCAGCAAGGAGGAGCTCTCGGTCGAGCAGTACTTC.

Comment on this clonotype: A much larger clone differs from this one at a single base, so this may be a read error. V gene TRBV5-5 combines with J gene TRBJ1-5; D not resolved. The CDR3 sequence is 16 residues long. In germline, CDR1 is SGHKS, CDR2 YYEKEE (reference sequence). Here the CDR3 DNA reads TGTGCCGGCAGCTTAGCCGACGGACGGTACAATCAGCCCCAGCATTTT. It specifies CAGSLADGRYNQPQHF.

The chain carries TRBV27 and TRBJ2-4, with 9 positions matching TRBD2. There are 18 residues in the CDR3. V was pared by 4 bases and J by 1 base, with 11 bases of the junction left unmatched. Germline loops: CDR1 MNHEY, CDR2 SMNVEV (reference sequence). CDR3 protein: CASSSPAGGPGAKNIQYF. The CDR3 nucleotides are TGTGCCAGCAGTTCCCCGGCGGGAGGGCCGGGGGCCAAAAACATTCAGTACTTC.

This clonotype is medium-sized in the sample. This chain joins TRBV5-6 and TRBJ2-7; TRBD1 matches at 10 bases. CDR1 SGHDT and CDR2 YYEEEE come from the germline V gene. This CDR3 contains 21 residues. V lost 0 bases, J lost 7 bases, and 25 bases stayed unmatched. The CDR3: CASSLEFSPTGGKYPQKEQYF. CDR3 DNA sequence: TGTGCCAGCAGCTTGGAGTTTTCCCCGACAGGGGGCAAGTATCCCCAGAAAGAGCAGTACTTC.

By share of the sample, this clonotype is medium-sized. The CDR3, as DNA: TGTGCCAGCATCCGGACAGGGCCTACTAATAATTCACCCCTCCACTTT. Translated, it gives CASIRTGPTNNSPLHF. The chain carries TRBV6-5 and TRBJ1-6; the match to TRBD1 covers 8 bases. The CDR3 sequence is 16 residues long. The V and J ends lost 7 bases and 5 bases, in that order; junction bases with no gene match: 10. CDR1 is MNHEY and CDR2 is SVGAGI in the germline V gene.

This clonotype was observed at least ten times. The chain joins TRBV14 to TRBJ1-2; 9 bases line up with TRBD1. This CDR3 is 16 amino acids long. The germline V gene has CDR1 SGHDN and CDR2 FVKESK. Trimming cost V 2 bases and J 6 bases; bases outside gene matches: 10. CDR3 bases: TGTGCCAGCAGCCAAAATACCAGGGGACAGGGCGATGGCTACACCTTC. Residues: CASSQNTRGQGDGYTF.

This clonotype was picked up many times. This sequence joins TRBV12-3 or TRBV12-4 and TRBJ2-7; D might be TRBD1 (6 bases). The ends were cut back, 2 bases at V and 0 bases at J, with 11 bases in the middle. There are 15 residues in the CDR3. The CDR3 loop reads CASSLLGQDSYEQYF. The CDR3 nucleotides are TGTGCCAGCAGTTTACTGGGACAAGACTCCTACGAGCAGTACTTC.

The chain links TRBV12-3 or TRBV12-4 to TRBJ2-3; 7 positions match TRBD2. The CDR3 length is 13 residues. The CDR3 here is CASGTAGARTQYF. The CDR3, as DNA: TGTGCTAGTGGTACGGCGGGAGCCCGTACGCAGTATTTT.

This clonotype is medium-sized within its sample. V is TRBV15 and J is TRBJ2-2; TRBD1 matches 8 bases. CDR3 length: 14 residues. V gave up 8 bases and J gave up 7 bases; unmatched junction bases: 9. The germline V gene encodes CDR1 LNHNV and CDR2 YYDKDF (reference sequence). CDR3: CATDRGREGGELFF. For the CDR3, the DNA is TGTGCCACCGACAGGGGTAGAGAGGGCGGGGAGCTGTTTTTT.

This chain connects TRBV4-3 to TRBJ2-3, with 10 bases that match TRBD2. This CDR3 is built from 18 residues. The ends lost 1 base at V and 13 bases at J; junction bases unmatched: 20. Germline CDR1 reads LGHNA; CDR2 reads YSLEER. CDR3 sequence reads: CASSQVKGLAASGSLKYF. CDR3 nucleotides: TGCGCCAGCAGCCAAGTAAAAGGACTAGCGGCTTCGGGGTCCTTGAAGTATTTT.

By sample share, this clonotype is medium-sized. DNA for the CDR3: TGTGCCACCAGTGATGGACAGGGATTCCAAGAGACCCAGTACTTC. The encoded protein is CATSDGQGFQETQYF. V is TRBV24-1 and J is TRBJ2-5; 8 bases agree with TRBD1. This CDR3 has 15 amino acids. CDR1 KGHDR and CDR2 SFDVKD come from the germline V gene. The V segment lost 3 bases and the J segment 1 base; nucleotides outside the gene matches: 3.

The DNA for the CDR3 is TGTGCCAGTAGTAGGGGGACGGCCTACGAGCAGTACTTC. Translation: CASSRGTAYEQYF. The genes are TRBV19 and TRBJ2-7, with D tentatively TRBD1 or TRBD2 (5 bases each). V was trimmed by 4 bases and J by 2 bases, leaving 9 bases between them. Germline V gene data show CDR1 as LNHDA and CDR2 as SQIVND (reference sequence). CDR3 size: 13 residues.

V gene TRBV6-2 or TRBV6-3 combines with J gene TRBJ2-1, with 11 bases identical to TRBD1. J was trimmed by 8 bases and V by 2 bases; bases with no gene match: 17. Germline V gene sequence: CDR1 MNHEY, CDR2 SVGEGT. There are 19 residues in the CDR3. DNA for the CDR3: TGTGCCAGCAGTTACCCCGGACAGGGGGCGGGAGGGCCTAGCGATGAGCAGTTCTTC. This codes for CASSYPGQGAGGPSDEQFF.